These 18 T cell receptor beta chains originate from one sample sequenced in a study of T cell responses to AZD1222 COVID-19 vaccine. TCRdb's table, derived via immunoSEQ multiplex PCR, lists solely in-frame clones and lacks some. The sample carries under 150,000 clones, around 90% recorded once. Sequencing used peripheral blood, obtained on day 0 of AZD1222 vaccination. The receptors derive from an adult in good health.

V is TRBV4-3 and J is TRBJ2-1; unclear D gene. This CDR3 spans 15 amino acids. Germline CDR1 reads LGHNA; CDR2 reads YSLEER. Trimming shortened V by 3 bases and J by 1 base, and 10 bases separated the two germline ends. The CDR3 DNA follows: TGCGCCAGCAGCCAGGGCCCCGTTTCCTACAATGAGCAGTTCTTC. This gives the protein CASSQGPVSYNEQFF.

The rearrangement joins TRBV5-4 to TRBJ1-4; 12 bases fit TRBD1. The junction had 14 bases not matched to a gene; V was cut back by 3 bases and J by 8 bases. The CDR3 loop spans 18 amino acids. The V gene's germline CDR1 is SGHNT and CDR2 YYREEE (reference sequence). The CDR3, as DNA: TGTGCCAGCAGCTCCCTCGGGACAGGGGGCTTGAGACGGGAAAAACTGTTTTTT. Translated, it gives CASSSLGTGGLRREKLFF.

In nucleotides, the CDR3 is TGTGCCAGCAGTGGGGGCATGGAGAATTCACCCCTCCACTTT. This encodes CASSGGMENSPLHF. The chain couples TRBV9 to TRBJ1-6; D might be TRBD1 (6 bases). CDR3 length: 14 residues. Germline loops: CDR1 SGDLS, CDR2 YYNGEE. V lost 5 bases and J lost 7, with 13 bases in between.

The gene calls are TRBV5-1 and TRBJ2-1; 8 bases agree with TRBD1. Trimming cost V 6 bases and J 6 bases; bases outside gene matches: 8. CDR1 SGHRS and CDR2 YFSETQ come from the germline V gene. This CDR3 contains 14 residues. CDR3 loop: CASTLKTGGNEQFF. The DNA for the CDR3 is TGCGCCAGCACGCTTAAAACAGGGGGCAATGAGCAGTTCTTC.

The genes are TRBV25-1 and TRBJ1-1, with a tentative D call TRBD1 (5 bases). V was trimmed by 5 bases and J by 0 bases, leaving 10 bases between them. Germline CDR1 is MGHDK and CDR2 is SYGVNS. This CDR3 is 14 amino acids long. The DNA for the CDR3 is TGTGCCAGCAGTATGGGACGGATGAACACTGAAGCTTTCTTT. Protein product: CASSMGRMNTEAFF.

This clone has a single count. This chain joins TRBV9 and TRBJ2-1; D not resolved. V was shortened by 3 bases and J by 3 bases, with 7 bases between the two germline ends. The V gene's germline CDR1 is SGDLS and CDR2 YYNGEE. The CDR3 extends over 13 amino acids. CDR3 DNA: TGTGCCAGCAGCGGCCTTAACTACAATGAGCAGTTCTTC. Protein: CASSGLNYNEQFF. The complete variable domain, with remaining parts taken from reference TRBV9 and TRBJ2-1, reads DSGVTQTPKHLITATGQRVTLRCSPRSGDLSVYWYQQSLDQGLQFLIQYYNGEERAKGNILERFSAQQFPDLHSELNLSSLELGDSALYFCASSGLNYNEQFFGPGTRLTVL.

Concerning this clone itself: The junction departs from germline at one end; a sequencing error may be responsible. The J gene is TRBJ1-1, the V gene TRBV5-8; D uncertain. The germline V gene has CDR1 SGHTS and CDR2 YDEGEE. CDR3 size: 14 residues. The CDR3 region is CASSIGPRAPLHSF. Here the CDR3 DNA reads TGTGCCAGCAGCATTGGTCCCCGGGCCCCCCTGCATTCCTTT.

The chain has TRBV14 and TRBJ2-2, with D possibly matching TRBD2 (7 bases). CDR3 length: 15 amino acids. V gave up 4 bases and J gave up 6 bases, with 15 bases separating them. Germline loops: CDR1 SGHDN, CDR2 FVKESK. For the CDR3, the DNA is TGTGCCAGCAGCCGGGGCACAGGGAGGGCCGGGGAGCTGTTTTTT. Translating it yields CASSRGTGRAGELFF.

V and J are TRBV29-1 and TRBJ1-2; 9 bases line up with TRBD1. V lost 8 bases, J lost 3 bases, and 19 bases stayed unmatched. The CDR3 has 17 amino acids. Per germline, CDR1 SQVTM and CDR2 ANQGSEA. The CDR3 nucleotides read TGCAGCACGTACCGAACAGGGGGCCCCTCCTCCGACTATGGCTACACCTTC. This gives the protein CSTYRTGGPSSDYGYTF.

V usage is TRBV29-1 and J usage is TRBJ2-7, with 10 bases identical to TRBD2. Germline V lookup: CDR1 SQVTM, CDR2 ANQGSEA. The V and J ends lost 6 bases and 6 bases, in that order; junction bases with no gene match: 8. The CDR3 is 13 amino acids. The DNA for the CDR3 is TGCAGCGTCGAACCCCTAGCGGGAGCCGAGCAGTACTTC. It is translated as CSVEPLAGAEQYF.

This clone was seen a single time. The genes are TRBV4-1 and TRBJ1-3; TRBD1 agrees at 9 bases. Losses at the gene ends were 4 bases for V and 7 bases for J; bases not matched to a gene: 11. The CDR3 is made up of 16 amino acids. Germline V gene lookup returns CDR1 MGHRA and CDR2 YSYEKL. CDR3: CASSLFPGTGYNTIYF. The CDR3 DNA sequence: TGCGCCAGCAGCCTATTTCCCGGGACAGGGTACAACACCATATATTTT.

This rearrangement joins TRBV4-2 to TRBJ1-5, with unresolved D. This CDR3 contains 16 residues. Trimming stripped 1 base from V and 7 bases from J, with 17 bases between. Germline CDR1 LGHNA, CDR2 YNFKEQ. The DNA of the CDR3 is TGTGCCAGCAGCCAAGGTGTGATGGGGTGGGCACAGCCCCAGCATTTT. Its protein product is CASSQGVMGWAQPQHF.

The chain recombines TRBV5-1 with TRBJ1-4; D is ambiguous. Germline assignment: CDR1 SGHRS and CDR2 YFSETQ. The CDR3 is 16 amino acids. V lost 1 base and J lost 4, with 14 bases in between. The CDR3 here is CASSLHGQAVNEKLFF. CDR3 sequence (DNA): TGCGCCAGCAGCTTGCATGGGCAGGCCGTTAATGAAAAACTGTTTTTT.

This chain connects TRBV19 to TRBJ2-6; 10 bases line up with TRBD1. Unmatched junction bases numbered 8, after V lost 5 bases and J lost 1 base. The germline gives CDR1 LNHDA, CDR2 SQIVND (reference sequence). This CDR3 comprises 18 residues. The CDR3, as DNA: TGTGCCAGTAGTCCACAGACAGGGGGCGAATCTGGGGCCAACGTCCTGACTTTC. Translation: CASSPQTGGESGANVLTF.

The chain couples TRBV14 to TRBJ1-2; TRBD1 matches at 7 bases. The CDR3 is made up of 16 amino acids. Germline CDR1 is SGHDN and CDR2 is FVKESK. Trimming took 0 bases from V and 8 from J; bases not matched to a gene: 12. Written as DNA, the CDR3 is TGTGCCAGCAGCCAAGATGTCGGGAAACAGGGGTTAGGCTACACCTTC. This sequence encodes CASSQDVGKQGLGYTF. Together with reference TRBV14 and TRBJ1-2, the CDR3 gives the full variable domain: EAGVTQFPSHSVIEKGQTVTLRCDPISGHDNLYWYRRVMGKEIKFLLHFVKESKQDESGMPNNRFLAERTGGTYSTLKVQPAELEDSGVYFCASSQDVGKQGLGYTFGSGTRLTVV.

This sequence joins TRBV7-2 and TRBJ2-3; TRBD2 agrees at 10 bases. There are 15 residues in the CDR3. V trimming: 3 bases; J trimming: 6 bases; junction bases outside the gene matches: 6. Germline CDR1 and CDR2: SGHTA and FQGNSA. The CDR3 region is CASSLSGRGRDTQYF. For the CDR3, the DNA is TGTGCCAGCAGCTTGAGCGGGAGGGGGCGGGATACGCAGTATTTT.

The rearrangement links TRBV9 to TRBJ2-7; unclear D gene. The germline V gene encodes CDR1 SGDLS and CDR2 YYNGEE. The V gene lost 0 bases and the J gene lost 4 bases, with 11 bases spanning the gap. This CDR3 has 14 amino acids. In DNA, the CDR3 is TGTGCCAGCAGCGTAGCTCTAGAGTCGTACGAGCAGTACTTC. Translated, it gives CASSVALESYEQYF.

This chain links TRBV12-3 or TRBV12-4 with TRBJ2-5; D is uncertain. There are 12 residues in the CDR3. Between the trimmed V and J ends, which lost 3 bases and 5 bases, there was a span of 7 bases. CDR3 sequence reads: CASSLYGETQYF. In DNA, the CDR3 is TGTGCCAGCAGTTTGTACGGGGAGACCCAGTACTTC.